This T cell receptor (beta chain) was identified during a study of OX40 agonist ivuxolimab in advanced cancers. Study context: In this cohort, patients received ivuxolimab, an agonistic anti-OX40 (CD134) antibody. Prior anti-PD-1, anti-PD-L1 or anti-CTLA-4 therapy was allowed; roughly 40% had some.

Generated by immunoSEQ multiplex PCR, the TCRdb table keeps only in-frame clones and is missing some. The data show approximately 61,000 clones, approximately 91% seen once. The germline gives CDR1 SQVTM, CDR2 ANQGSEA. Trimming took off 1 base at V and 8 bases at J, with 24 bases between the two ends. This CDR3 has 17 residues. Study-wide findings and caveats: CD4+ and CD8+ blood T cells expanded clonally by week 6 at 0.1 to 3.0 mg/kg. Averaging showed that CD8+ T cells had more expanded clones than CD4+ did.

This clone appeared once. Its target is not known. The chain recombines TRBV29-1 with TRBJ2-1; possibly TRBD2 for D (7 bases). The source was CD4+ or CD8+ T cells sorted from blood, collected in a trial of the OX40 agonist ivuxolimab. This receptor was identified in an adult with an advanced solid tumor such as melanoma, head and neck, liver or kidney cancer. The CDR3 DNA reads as TGCAGCGTTGAAGGCGAAGACGGGGCGGGGGCGAGGGATGAGCAGTTCTTC. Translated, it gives CSVEGEDGAGARDEQFF.